These 12 T cell receptor beta chains originate from one sample sequenced in a study of blood T cell repertoires in COVID-19. Measured with immunoSEQ multiplex PCR; TCRdb has only the in-frame clones, and not every one. The table lists 400,000 or so clones, roughly 90% of them singletons. Sequencing was performed on peripheral blood. The receptors shown here come from a woman aged 40 to 50 with COVID-19, enrolled during active disease.

V is TRBV7-9 and J is TRBJ1-1, with D unresolved. Per germline, CDR1 SEHNR and CDR2 FQNEAQ (reference sequence). Deletions cut 5 bases from V and 1 base from J, with 11 bases between. CDR3 length equals 14 residues. The CDR3 sequence: CASSTLVGNTEAFF. CDR3 DNA sequence: TGTGCCAGCAGCACCCTCGTCGGGAACACTGAAGCTTTCTTT.

This chain links TRBV9 with TRBJ1-1; D is possibly TRBD1 (5 bases). Germline CDR1 is SGDLS and CDR2 is YYNGEE. Trimming took 3 bases from V and 5 from J, leaving 14 bases between them. The CDR3 is made up of 14 amino acids. The CDR3 sequence is CASSALSQGTEAFF. Here the CDR3 DNA reads TGTGCCAGCAGCGCCCTCTCCCAGGGTACTGAAGCTTTCTTT.

The chain uses TRBV3-1 (or the pseudogene TRBV3-2) and TRBJ2-5, with TRBD1 matching over 8 bases. The CDR3 spans 14 residues. Looked up from germline, CDR1 is LGHDT and CDR2 is YNNKEL (reference sequence). J lost 4 bases, V lost 2 bases, and 3 bases had no gene match. CDR3 region: CASSQSGTGETQYF. The CDR3 DNA is TGTGCCAGCAGCCAATCCGGGACAGGAGAGACCCAGTACTTC.

The genes are TRBV24-1 and TRBJ1-5, with D maybe TRBD1 (5 bases). Between the trimmed V and J ends, which lost 5 bases and 0 bases, there was a span of 16 bases. Looked up from germline, CDR1 is KGHDR and CDR2 is SFDVKD. This CDR3 region has 17 residues. The CDR3 sequence: CATSGGAGIPSNQPQHF. CDR3 coding DNA: TGTGCCACCAGTGGGGGCGCGGGGATCCCTAGCAATCAGCCCCAGCATTTT.

This clone was detected only once. The chain couples TRBV30 to TRBJ1-6; unclear D gene. Germline-derived CDR1 and CDR2 are GTSNPN and SVGIG (reference sequence). CDR3 length equals 14 residues. Trimming cost V 3 bases and J 6 bases, with 12 bases left between them. This CDR3 reads CAWRLAGGNSPLHF. CDR3 nucleotides: TGTGCCTGGAGACTGGCCGGAGGTAATTCACCCCTCCACTTT.

CDR3 protein: CASSPSGGQGHEKLFF. The CDR3 DNA is TGCGCCAGCAGCCCTAGTGGGGGACAGGGACACGAAAAACTGTTTTTT. The rearrangement uses TRBV5-1 and TRBJ1-4; TRBD1 matches at 9 bases. Germline V gene lookup returns CDR1 SGHRS and CDR2 YFSETQ. With 4 bases clipped from V and 8 bases from J, the junction kept 12 bases outside the gene matches. This CDR3 comprises 16 residues.

This sequence joins TRBV6-2 or TRBV6-3 and TRBJ2-7, with 11 bases that match TRBD2. Trimming cost V 2 bases and J 4 bases; bases outside gene matches: 10. This CDR3 is 17 amino acids long. Per germline, CDR1 MNHEY and CDR2 SVGEGT. The CDR3 region is CASSYKASGRFVYEQYF. CDR3 coding DNA: TGTGCCAGCAGTTACAAGGCTAGCGGGAGGTTCGTATACGAGCAGTACTTC.

This chain links TRBV10-3 with TRBJ1-1; no firm D call. Trimming removed 2 bases at V and 10 bases at J, with 14 bases between. Germline values: CDR1 ENHRY, CDR2 SYGVKD. The CDR3 loop spans 13 amino acids. The CDR3 spells CAISERNWGGAFF. In nucleotides, the CDR3 is TGTGCCATCAGTGAGCGAAACTGGGGAGGAGCTTTCTTT.

This clone was picked up one time. The V call is TRBV11-2, the J call TRBJ1-1; tentative D call: TRBD1 (5 bases). CDR3 length: 15 amino acids. Trimming pared 4 bases from V and 8 bases from J, leaving 20 bases between. CDR1 and CDR2 (germline): SGHAT, FQNNGV. The CDR3 is CASSSGVQDGTEAFF. CDR3 in DNA: TGTGCCAGCAGCTCGGGGGTACAGGACGGGACCGAAGCTTTCTTT.

The gene calls are TRBV18 and TRBJ2-7; a weak D match, TRBD2 (5 bases). This CDR3 region has 13 residues. Looked up from germline, CDR1 is KGHSH and CDR2 is LQKENI. Trimming left V 8 bases short and J 4 bases short, with 15 bases between. The CDR3: CASNNGLAYEQYF. In nucleotides, the CDR3 is TGTGCCAGCAATAACGGGCTAGCTTACGAGCAGTACTTC.

The rearrangement links TRBV19 to TRBJ1-2; no definite D call. V shed 6 bases and J shed 4 bases, with 15 bases lying between them. There are 14 residues in the CDR3. Germline CDR1 LNHDA, CDR2 SQIVND (reference sequence). CDR3 sequence (DNA): TGTGCCAGTAGGCGCAACCGGGGTAGCTATGGCTACACCTTC. It translates to CASRRNRGSYGYTF.

The rearrangement uses TRBV4-3 and TRBJ1-6; D gene unclear. Trimming left V 4 bases short and J 5 bases short, with 9 bases between. The CDR3 is 14 residues long. Germline V gene sequence: CDR1 LGHNA, CDR2 YSLEER. CDR3 loop: CASSPGSNNSPLHF. The CDR3 DNA sequence: TGCGCCAGCAGCCCCGGTTCCAATAATTCACCCCTCCACTTT.